This T cell receptor beta chain stems from a study of tumor-infiltrating lymphocytes in primary liver carcinoma. With around 520 ng total RNA as template and a constant-region primer, TCR beta cDNA was made. A slightly modified ARM-PCR protocol with three nested multiplex PCR rounds produced these TCR beta libraries. The opening two PCR rounds, ten to eleven cycles each, paired TRBV1-TRBV30 forward primers with a C-beta reverse primer. TCRdb re-analysed the multiplex PCR reads in MiXCR, keeping a single row per CDR3 protein. The sample yields fewer than 350,000 distinct CDR3 sequences, roughly 60% seen once. The CDR3 has 15 residues. The V gene's germline CDR1 is SEHNR and CDR2 FQNEAQ (reference sequence). J gave up 10 bases and V 5 bases, and 15 bases lay outside the gene matches. Researchers drew blood RNA from unsorted whole blood and extracted germline DNA as well. This clonotype was seen only a few times.

The chain joins TRBV7-9 to TRBJ1-1, with TRBD1 identical over 8 bases. Sequencing used peripheral blood. The receptor was derived from a man in his forties or fifties with primary liver carcinoma and hepatitis B virus infection. CDR3 bases: TGTGCCAGCAGCCACCGGACAGGGCAAGGTGCGGGAGCTTTCTTT. Protein product: CASSHRTGQGAGAFF.